Below, 27 T cell receptor beta chains from the same sample are listed, as sequenced in a study of cytomegalovirus exposure and HLA in healthy donors. Vbeta (60) and Jbeta (13) primers were used in the PCR. Profiling relied on immunoSEQ multiplex PCR, and the TCRdb table lists in-frame clones only, not all of them. The sample carries about 120,000 clones, around 75% recorded once. The specimen was PBMCs. The source of these receptors is a man younger than 45 in good health and CMV-seronegative.

The chain employs TRBV5-5 and TRBJ1-4; 7 nucleotides agree with TRBD1. V shed 1 base and J 3 bases; nucleotides not matched to a gene: 0. From germline, CDR1 is SGHKS and CDR2 YYEKEE (reference sequence). This CDR3 is built from 14 residues. CDR3: CASSLTGANEKLFF. The CDR3 nucleotides read TGTGCCAGCAGCTTGACAGGGGCTAATGAAAAACTGTTTTTT.

The rearrangement links TRBV7-8 to TRBJ2-6; D not certain. Per the germline V gene, CDR1 is SGHVS and CDR2 is FQNEAQ. V dropped 5 bases and J dropped 0 bases, with 17 bases sitting between them. The CDR3 is 18 amino acids. CDR3 residues: CASSISKTSGSGANVLTF. CDR3 nucleotide sequence: TGTGCCAGCAGCATATCAAAAACCTCAGGCTCTGGGGCCAACGTCCTGACTTTC.

The rearrangement links TRBV27 to TRBJ2-7; 8 bases are a match to TRBD2. CDR3 size: 14 residues. Germline-derived CDR1 and CDR2 are MNHEY and SMNVEV (reference sequence). V was clipped by 3 bases and J by 0 bases; unmatched bases: 1. Written as DNA, the CDR3 is TGTGCCAGCAGTTTGCGGGGGGCCTCCTACGAGCAGTACTTC. It translates to CASSLRGASYEQYF.

The rearrangement joins TRBV5-6 to TRBJ2-7; D possibly corresponds to TRBD2 (6 bases). The CDR3 has 16 amino acids. Between the trimmed V and J ends, which lost 0 bases and 3 bases, there was a span of 16 bases. Germline CDR1 SGHDT, CDR2 YYEEEE. CDR3 region: CASSLVRGLGGYEQYF. The DNA for the CDR3 is TGTGCCAGCAGCTTGGTCCGGGGCCTCGGGGGCTACGAGCAGTACTTC.

The chain's CDR3 is CASSDRPRGYEQYF. CDR3 in DNA: TGTGCCAGCAGTGACCGACCCCGGGGCTACGAGCAGTACTTC. The chain joins TRBV2 to TRBJ2-7; tentative D call: TRBD2 (5 bases). The CDR3 length is 14 residues. V lost 3 bases, J lost 3 bases, and 12 bases lay in between. Germline loops: CDR1 SNHLY, CDR2 FYNNEI.

This clone has a single count. This chain joins TRBV2 and TRBJ2-3; D is ambiguous. Germline V gene sequence: CDR1 SNHLY, CDR2 FYNNEI. The CDR3 length is 15 residues. V was shortened by 1 base and J by 1 base, with 9 bases between the two germline ends. CDR3 coding DNA: TGTGCCAGCAGTGAAGTCACTCACGGCACAGATACGCAGTATTTT. This codes for CASSEVTHGTDTQYF.

J is TRBJ1-6 and V is TRBV6-1, with TRBD1 identical over 8 bases. Germline V gene data show CDR1 as MNHNS and CDR2 as SASEGT. With V trimmed by 6 bases and J by 7 bases, 8 bases remained unmatched. This CDR3 contains 15 residues. CDR3 loop: CASRERTGRNSPLHF. The CDR3 DNA reads TGTGCCAGCAGAGAAAGGACAGGGCGAAATTCACCCCTCCACTTT.

The V gene is TRBV6-5, the J gene TRBJ2-1, with 7 bases lining up with TRBD1. The trim removed 1 base at V and 5 bases at J, leaving 8 bases unmatched. Germline-derived CDR1 and CDR2 are MNHEY and SVGAGI. The CDR3 is 16 residues long. The CDR3 sequence is CASSYLRQGFHNEQFF. DNA for the CDR3: TGTGCCAGCAGTTACTTAAGACAGGGATTCCACAATGAGCAGTTCTTC.

The V call is TRBV7-9, the J call TRBJ2-2, with 13 nucleotides matching TRBD2. The CDR3 has 16 amino acids. J lost 7 bases, V lost 5 bases, and 7 bases had no gene match. Germline V lookup: CDR1 SEHNR, CDR2 FQNEAQ (reference sequence). The CDR3 here is CASSELAGGPDGELFF. The CDR3 nucleotides are TGTGCCAGCAGCGAACTAGCGGGGGGGCCGGACGGGGAGCTGTTTTTT.

Details on this clone: Sequence at one end of the junction differs from germline and may be a read error. The chain is built from TRBV2 and TRBJ2-6; 8 nucleotides align to TRBD1. The CDR3 runs to 18 residues. Germline CDR1 and CDR2: SNHLY and FYNNEI. The CDR3 is CASSAGQGPTSGANGLTF. The CDR3 DNA reads as TGTGCCAGCAGTGCTGGACAGGGCCCAACCTCTGGGGCCAACGGCCTGACTTTC.

Regarding this clone: Other DNA sequences of this sample code for an identical CDR3. The rearrangement uses TRBV5-6 and TRBJ2-2; the D gene is possibly TRBD2 (5 bases). The germline CDR1 and CDR2 sequences are SGHDT and YYEEEE. There are 15 residues in the CDR3. With 4 bases removed from V and 6 bases from J, the gap between germline ends came to 16 bases. CDR3 DNA sequence: TGTGCCAGCAGCAAAGCGGATGGATGGGCCGGGGAGCTGTTTTTT. It encodes CASSKADGWAGELFF.

V gene TRBV10-3 combines with J gene TRBJ2-1, with 9 bases identical to TRBD1. The CDR3 covers 17 residues. Germline-derived CDR1 and CDR2 are ENHRY and SYGVKD. V was clipped by 6 bases and J by 5 bases; unmatched bases: 14. The CDR3 loop reads CAISTTGTGMKDNEQFF. The CDR3 DNA reads as TGTGCCATCAGCACAACCGGGACAGGGATGAAAGACAATGAGCAGTTCTTC.

The chain combines TRBV18 with TRBJ2-5; D perhaps matches TRBD1 (5 bases). Trimming took off 3 bases at V and 5 bases at J, with 10 bases between the two ends. The germline V gene encodes CDR1 KGHSH and CDR2 LQKENI. The CDR3 covers 13 residues. In DNA, the CDR3 is TGTGCCAGCTCACCCTTGGGGCAGGAGACCCAGTACTTC. Protein: CASSPLGQETQYF.

The chain joins TRBV4-3 to TRBJ2-5; the match to TRBD2 covers 12 bases. Germline values: CDR1 LGHNA, CDR2 YSLEER. V lost 4 bases to trimming and J lost 3 bases; unmatched junction nucleotides: 6. The CDR3 totals 16 residues. The chain's CDR3 is CASSPARTSGEETQYF. For the CDR3, the DNA is TGCGCCAGCAGCCCCGCCCGGACTAGCGGGGAAGAGACCCAGTACTTC.

V and J are TRBV11-2 and TRBJ2-7; D ambiguous. CDR1 and CDR2 (germline): SGHAT, FQNNGV. V lost 0 bases and J 2 bases, leaving 17 bases between the germline ends. The CDR3 is 17 amino acids. In nucleotides, the CDR3 is TGTGCCAGCAGCTTAGAGATGTCGGTTGCTCTCGCCTACGAGCAGTACTTC. Its protein product is CASSLEMSVALAYEQYF.

V usage is TRBV5-1 and J usage is TRBJ2-7, with a possible D match to TRBD1 (5 bases). Between the trimmed V and J ends, which lost 4 bases and 0 bases, there was a span of 11 bases. The CDR3 is made up of 14 amino acids. Per the germline V gene, CDR1 is SGHRS and CDR2 is YFSETQ. CDR3 loop: CASSPGHTSYEQYF. Here the CDR3 DNA reads TGCGCCAGCAGCCCTGGACATACCTCCTACGAGCAGTACTTC.

The chain combines TRBV27 with TRBJ2-7, with TRBD2 as a possible D gene (5 bases). CDR1 is MNHEY and CDR2 is SMNVEV in the germline V gene (reference sequence). V lost 4 bases and J lost 2, with 9 bases in between. The CDR3 is 13 amino acids. CDR3 region: CASSSSGAYEQYF. The CDR3 nucleotides read TGTGCCAGCAGTTCGTCCGGGGCCTACGAGCAGTACTTC.

The gene calls are TRBV7-2 and TRBJ2-5; TRBD2 aligns across 14 bases. The J segment lost 4 bases and the V segment lost 4 bases, leaving 11 bases of the junction unmatched. Germline assignment: CDR1 SGHTA and CDR2 FQGNSA. There are 18 residues in the CDR3. In DNA, the CDR3 is TGTGCCAGCAGCTCCGGGACTAGCGGGGGTGGTTCCCGAGAGACCCAGTACTTC. This translates into CASSSGTSGGGSRETQYF.

This CDR3 reads CASSQVRAWETQYF. CDR3 DNA: TGCGCCAGCAGCCAAGTGCGAGCGTGGGAGACCCAGTACTTC. The V call is TRBV4-1, the J call TRBJ2-5; no firm D call. The CDR3 length is 14 residues. V was trimmed by 1 base and J by 5 bases, leaving 11 bases between them. Germline V lookup: CDR1 MGHRA, CDR2 YSYEKL.

V is TRBV7-6 and J is TRBJ2-3, with 10 bases that match TRBD2. This CDR3 comprises 19 residues. Trimming at V came to 5 bases and at J to 0 bases, leaving 14 bases not matched to a gene. The germline V gene encodes CDR1 SGHVS and CDR2 FNYEAQ. The CDR3 spells CASSAPTPSGGLSTDTQYF. The DNA for the CDR3 is TGTGCCAGCAGCGCCCCGACCCCTAGCGGGGGCCTTAGCACAGATACGCAGTATTTT.

The J gene is TRBJ2-7, the V gene TRBV7-2, with TRBD2 matching over 10 bases. Per the germline V gene, CDR1 is SGHTA and CDR2 is FQGNSA. The CDR3 covers 15 residues. Trimming at V came to 2 bases and at J to 4 bases, leaving 5 bases not matched to a gene. DNA for the CDR3: TGTGCCAGCAGCTTAAGCGGGGGGGACCTATACGAGCAGTACTTC. Translating gives CASSLSGGDLYEQYF.

CDR3 protein: CASSSTSGVAYEQYF. DNA for the CDR3: TGTGCCAGCAGCTCCACTAGCGGGGTGGCCTACGAGCAGTACTTC. This chain uses TRBV11-2 with TRBJ2-7, with 10 positions matching TRBD2. The CDR3 runs 15 residues. The trim removed 4 bases at V and 2 bases at J, leaving 5 bases unmatched. CDR1 is SGHAT and CDR2 is FQNNGV in the germline V gene.

J is TRBJ2-7 and V is TRBV21-1; the D call of TRBD1 is as the table states it, not checked on the DNA. TRBV21-1 is annotated as a pseudogene. CDR3 length: 14 amino acids. CDR3 loop: CASRKTGSSYEQYF. In DNA form, the CDR3 reads TGTGCCAGCAGGAAGACAGGAAGCTCCTACGAGCAGTACTTC.

V usage is TRBV19 and J usage is TRBJ2-3; TRBD2 agrees at 11 bases. The CDR3 contains 15 residues. V trimming: 7 bases; J trimming: 6 bases; junction bases outside the gene matches: 9. Germline CDR1 and CDR2: LNHDA and SQIVND (reference sequence). CDR3 sequence reads: CASKNSGGARDTQYF. CDR3 nucleotides: TGTGCCAGTAAGAATAGCGGGGGGGCTCGGGATACGCAGTATTTT.

The genes are TRBV9 and TRBJ2-3; no clear D gene. The germline gives CDR1 SGDLS, CDR2 YYNGEE. CDR3 size: 14 residues. The germline V and J ends were trimmed by 3 bases and 1 base, with 9 bases remaining between them. This CDR3 is CASSEGAGTDTQYF. The DNA of the CDR3 is TGTGCCAGCAGCGAAGGCGCGGGCACAGATACGCAGTATTTT.

This rearrangement joins TRBV18 to TRBJ2-1; 9 positions agree with TRBD1. The CDR3 length is 15 residues. Per the germline V gene, CDR1 is KGHSH and CDR2 is LQKENI. Trimming removed 1 base from V and 9 bases from J; junction bases left unmatched: 7. The CDR3 DNA reads as TGTGCCAGCTCACCACGGGACAGGGTTGTCCGTGAGCAGTTCTTC. Residues: CASSPRDRVVREQFF. Filled out from reference TRBV18 and TRBJ2-1, the complete variable domain reads NAGVMQNPRHLVRRRGQEARLRCSPMKGHSHVYWYRQLPEEGLKFMVYLQKENIIDESGMPKERFSAEFPKEGPSILRIQQVVRGDSAAYFCASSPRDRVVREQFFGPGTRLTVL.

In the case of this clone: At one of its ends the junction is not consistent with the germline gene, which may arise from a read error. This chain joins TRBV7-9 and TRBJ1-2; no firm D call. The CDR3 is 13 residues long. Germline V gives CDR1 SEHNR, CDR2 FQNEAQ (reference sequence). The DNA of the CDR3 is TGTTCCAGCAGCTTCGACGGAGCTAGTGGCTACACCTTC. This translates into CSSSFDGASGYTF. The variable domain in full, with the rest retrieved from reference TRBV7-9 and TRBJ1-2, is DTGVSQNPRHKITKRGQNVTFRCDPISEHNRLYWYRQTLGQGPEFLTYFQNEAQLEKSRLLSDRFSAERPKGSFSTLEIQRTEQGDSAMYLCSSSFDGASGYTFGSGTRLTVV.